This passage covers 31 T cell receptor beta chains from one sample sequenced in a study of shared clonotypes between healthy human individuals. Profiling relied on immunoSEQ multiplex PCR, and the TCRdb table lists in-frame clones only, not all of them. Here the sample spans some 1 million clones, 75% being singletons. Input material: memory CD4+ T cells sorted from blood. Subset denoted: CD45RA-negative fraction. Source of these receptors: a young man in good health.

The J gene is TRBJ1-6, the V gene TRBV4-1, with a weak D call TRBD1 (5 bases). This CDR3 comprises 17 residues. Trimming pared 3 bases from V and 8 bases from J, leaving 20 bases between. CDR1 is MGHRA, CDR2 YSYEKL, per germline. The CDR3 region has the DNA TGCGCCAGCAGCCATACAGGAAAACCCGCCTTCCATTCACCCCTCCACTTT. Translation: CASSHTGKPAFHSPLHF.

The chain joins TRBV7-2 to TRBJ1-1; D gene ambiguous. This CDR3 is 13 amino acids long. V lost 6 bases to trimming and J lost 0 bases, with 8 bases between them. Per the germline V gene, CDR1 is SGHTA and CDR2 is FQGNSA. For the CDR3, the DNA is TGTGCCAGCAGGAAGGAGATGAACACTGAAGCTTTCTTT. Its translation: CASRKEMNTEAFF.

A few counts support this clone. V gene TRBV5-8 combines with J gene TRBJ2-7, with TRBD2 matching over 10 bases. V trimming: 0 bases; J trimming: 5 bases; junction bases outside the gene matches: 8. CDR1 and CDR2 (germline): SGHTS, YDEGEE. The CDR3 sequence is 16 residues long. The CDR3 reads CASSLGAGTSVDEQYF. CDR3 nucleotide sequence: TGTGCCAGCAGCTTGGGGGCGGGGACTAGCGTCGACGAGCAGTACTTC.

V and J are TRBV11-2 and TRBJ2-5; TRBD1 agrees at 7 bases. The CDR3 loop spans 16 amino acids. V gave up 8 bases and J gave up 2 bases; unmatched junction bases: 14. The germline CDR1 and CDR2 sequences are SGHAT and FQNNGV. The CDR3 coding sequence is TGTGCCAGCCGACCCTTGCGGCAGGGGGTACAAGAGACCCAGTACTTC. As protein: CASRPLRQGVQETQYF.

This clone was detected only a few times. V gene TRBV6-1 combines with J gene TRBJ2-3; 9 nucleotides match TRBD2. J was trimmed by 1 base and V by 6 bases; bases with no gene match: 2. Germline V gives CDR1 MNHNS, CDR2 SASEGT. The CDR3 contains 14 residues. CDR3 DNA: TGTGCCAGCAGAAGACTAGCGGGCACAGATACGCAGTATTTT. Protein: CASRRLAGTDTQYF.

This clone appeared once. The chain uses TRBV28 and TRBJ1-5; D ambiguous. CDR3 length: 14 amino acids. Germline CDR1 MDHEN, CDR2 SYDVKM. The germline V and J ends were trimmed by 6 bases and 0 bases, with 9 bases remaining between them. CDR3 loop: CASSTTPSNQPQHF. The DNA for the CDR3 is TGTGCCAGCAGCACGACTCCTAGCAATCAGCCCCAGCATTTT.

The CDR3 protein is CASSFASSPLHF. CDR3 DNA sequence: TGTGCCAGCAGTTTCGCAAGTTCACCCCTCCACTTT. The chain carries TRBV27 and TRBJ1-6; D uncertain. Trimming removed 3 bases from V and 9 bases from J, with 6 bases in between. This CDR3 has 12 amino acids. The germline CDR1 and CDR2 sequences are MNHEY and SMNVEV (reference sequence).

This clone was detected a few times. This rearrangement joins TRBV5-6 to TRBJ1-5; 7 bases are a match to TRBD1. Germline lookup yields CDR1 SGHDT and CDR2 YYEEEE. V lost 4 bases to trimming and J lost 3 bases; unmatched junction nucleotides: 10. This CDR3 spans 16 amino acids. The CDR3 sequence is CASSRRDSSSNQPQHF. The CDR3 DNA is TGTGCCAGCAGCCGACGGGACAGCTCCTCCAATCAGCCCCAGCATTTT.

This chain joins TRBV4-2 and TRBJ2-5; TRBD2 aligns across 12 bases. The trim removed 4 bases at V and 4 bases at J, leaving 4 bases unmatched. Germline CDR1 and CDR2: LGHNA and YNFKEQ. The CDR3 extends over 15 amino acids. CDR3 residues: CASSPVTSGGETQYF. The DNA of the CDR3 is TGTGCCAGCAGCCCGGTGACTAGCGGGGGAGAGACCCAGTACTTC.

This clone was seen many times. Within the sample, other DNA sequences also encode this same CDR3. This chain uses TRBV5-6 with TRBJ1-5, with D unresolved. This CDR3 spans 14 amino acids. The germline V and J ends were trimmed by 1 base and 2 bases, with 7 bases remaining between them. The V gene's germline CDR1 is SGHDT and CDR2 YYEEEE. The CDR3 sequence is CASSLRGGNQPQHF. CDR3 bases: TGTGCCAGCAGCTTGCGGGGTGGCAATCAGCCCCAGCATTTT.

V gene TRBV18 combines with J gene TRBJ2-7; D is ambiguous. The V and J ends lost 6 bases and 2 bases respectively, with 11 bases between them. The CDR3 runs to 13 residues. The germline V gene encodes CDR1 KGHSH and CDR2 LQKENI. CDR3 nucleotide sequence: TGTGCCAGCTCGGATACTGTCACCTACGAGCAGTACTTC. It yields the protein CASSDTVTYEQYF.

The CDR3 nucleotides read TGTGCCAGCAGCCCCACGGGACTAGCGGGGAGAGAGACCCAGTACTTC. Its protein is CASSPTGLAGRETQYF. The gene calls are TRBV2 and TRBJ2-5, with TRBD2 identical over 13 bases. The CDR3 runs 16 residues. The trim removed 6 bases at V and 4 bases at J, leaving 8 bases unmatched. Per the germline V gene, CDR1 is SNHLY and CDR2 is FYNNEI.

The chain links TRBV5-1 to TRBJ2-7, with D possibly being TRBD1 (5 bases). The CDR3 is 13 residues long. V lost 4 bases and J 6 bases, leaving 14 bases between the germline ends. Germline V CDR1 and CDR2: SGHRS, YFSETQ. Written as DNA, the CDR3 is TGCGCCAGCAGCCCGGACACCTGGGGCGAGCAGTACTTC. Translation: CASSPDTWGEQYF.

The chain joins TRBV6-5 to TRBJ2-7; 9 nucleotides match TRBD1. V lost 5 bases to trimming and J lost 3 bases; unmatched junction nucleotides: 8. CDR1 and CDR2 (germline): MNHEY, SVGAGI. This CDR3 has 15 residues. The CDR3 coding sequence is TGTGCCAGCAGTGGGGGCGGGACAGGGCTCTACGAGCAGTACTTC. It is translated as CASSGGGTGLYEQYF.

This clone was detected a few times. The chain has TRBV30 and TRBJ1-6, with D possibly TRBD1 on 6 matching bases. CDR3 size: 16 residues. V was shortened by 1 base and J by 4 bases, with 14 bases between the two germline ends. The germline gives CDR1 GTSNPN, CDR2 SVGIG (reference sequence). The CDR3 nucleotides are TGTGCCTGGAGTGCCAGGGGAGTAGGGTATAATTCACCCCTCCACTTT. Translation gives CAWSARGVGYNSPLHF.

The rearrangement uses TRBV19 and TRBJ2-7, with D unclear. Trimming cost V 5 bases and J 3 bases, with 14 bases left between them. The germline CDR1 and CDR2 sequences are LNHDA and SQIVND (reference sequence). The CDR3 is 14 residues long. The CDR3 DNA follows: TGTGCCAGTAGTCCCCAGGTATTGAGCTACGAGCAGTACTTC. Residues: CASSPQVLSYEQYF.

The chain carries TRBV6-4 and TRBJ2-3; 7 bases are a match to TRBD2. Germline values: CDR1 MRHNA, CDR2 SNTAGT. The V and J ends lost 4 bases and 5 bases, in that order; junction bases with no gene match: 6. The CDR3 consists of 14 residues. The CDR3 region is CASSVGGSGDTQYF. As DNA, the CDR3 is TGTGCCAGCAGTGTGGGCGGGAGTGGAGATACGCAGTATTTT.

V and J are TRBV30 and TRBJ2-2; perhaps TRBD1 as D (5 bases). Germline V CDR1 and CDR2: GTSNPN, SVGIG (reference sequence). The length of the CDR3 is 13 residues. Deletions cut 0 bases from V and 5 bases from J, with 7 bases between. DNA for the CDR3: TGTGCCTGGAGTGTACAGGTTACCGGGGAGCTGTTTTTT. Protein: CAWSVQVTGELFF.

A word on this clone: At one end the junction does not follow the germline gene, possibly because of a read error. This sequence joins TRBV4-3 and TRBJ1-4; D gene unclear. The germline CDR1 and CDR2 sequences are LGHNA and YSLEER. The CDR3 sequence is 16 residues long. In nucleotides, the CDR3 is TGCGCCAGCAGCGAAGACACGGGAAGGGTTAATGAAAAACTGTTTTTT. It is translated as CASSEDTGRVNEKLFF.

The chain's CDR3 is CASSHRQGAVYEQYF. The CDR3, as DNA: TGTGCCAGCAGTCACAGACAGGGGGCAGTCTACGAGCAGTACTTC. The chain carries TRBV28 and TRBJ2-7, with TRBD1 matching 10 bases. Germline V gene data show CDR1 as MDHEN and CDR2 as SYDVKM. V was clipped by 5 bases and J by 3 bases; unmatched bases: 7. This CDR3 is built from 15 residues.

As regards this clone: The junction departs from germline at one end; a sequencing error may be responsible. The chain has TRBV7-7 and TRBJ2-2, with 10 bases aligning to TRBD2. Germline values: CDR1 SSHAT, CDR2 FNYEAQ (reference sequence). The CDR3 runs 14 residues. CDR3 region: CASSPSGSSGELFF. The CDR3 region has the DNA TGTGCTAGCAGCCCTAGCGGGAGTTCTGGGGAGCTGTTTTTT.

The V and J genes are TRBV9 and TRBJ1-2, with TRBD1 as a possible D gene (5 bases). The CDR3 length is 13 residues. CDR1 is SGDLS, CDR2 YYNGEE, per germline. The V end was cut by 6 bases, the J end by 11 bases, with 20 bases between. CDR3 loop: CASTYFPYGGYTF. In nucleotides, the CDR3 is TGTGCCAGCACCTACTTCCCTTATGGGGGGTACACCTTC.

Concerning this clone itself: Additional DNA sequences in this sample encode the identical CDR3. The CDR3 DNA is TGTGCCAGCTCACTCCCAGGCACAGATACGCAGTATTTT. Protein sequence: CASSLPGTDTQYF. This chain connects TRBV18 to TRBJ2-3; D not certain. The CDR3 spans 13 residues. Trimming took off 4 bases at V and 1 base at J, with 6 bases between the two ends. Germline V gene data show CDR1 as KGHSH and CDR2 as LQKENI.

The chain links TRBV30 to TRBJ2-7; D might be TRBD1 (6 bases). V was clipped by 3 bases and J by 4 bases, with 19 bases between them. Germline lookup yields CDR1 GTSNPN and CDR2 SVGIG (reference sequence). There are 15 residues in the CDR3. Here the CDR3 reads CAWRSYRVKGYEQYF. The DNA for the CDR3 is TGTGCCTGGAGAAGCTACAGGGTCAAAGGGTACGAGCAGTACTTC.

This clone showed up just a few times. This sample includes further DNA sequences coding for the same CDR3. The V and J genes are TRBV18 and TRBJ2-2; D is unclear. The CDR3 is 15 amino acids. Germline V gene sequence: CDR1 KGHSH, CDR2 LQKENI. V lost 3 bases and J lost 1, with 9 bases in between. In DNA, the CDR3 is TGTGCCAGCTCACCCCCCAGTGGGAACACCGGGGAGCTGTTTTTT. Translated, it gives CASSPPSGNTGELFF.

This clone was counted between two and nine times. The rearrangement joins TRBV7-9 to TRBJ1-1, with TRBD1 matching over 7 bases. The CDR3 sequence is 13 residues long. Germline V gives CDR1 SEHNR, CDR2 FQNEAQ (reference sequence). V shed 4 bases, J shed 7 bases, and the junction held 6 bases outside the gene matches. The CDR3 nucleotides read TGTGCCAGCAGCTCGACAGGGTTTAATGAAGCTTTCTTT. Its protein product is CASSSTGFNEAFF.

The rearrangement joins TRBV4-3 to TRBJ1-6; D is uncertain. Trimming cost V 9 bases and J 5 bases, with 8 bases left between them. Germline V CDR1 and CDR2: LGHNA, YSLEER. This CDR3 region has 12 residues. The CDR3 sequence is CASGLNNSPLHF. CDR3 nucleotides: TGCGCCAGTGGACTGAATAATTCACCCCTCCACTTT.

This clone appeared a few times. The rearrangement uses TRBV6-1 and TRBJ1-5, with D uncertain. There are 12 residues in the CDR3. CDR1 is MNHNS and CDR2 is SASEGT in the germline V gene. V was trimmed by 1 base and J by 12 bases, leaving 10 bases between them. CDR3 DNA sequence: TGTGCCAGCAGTGAAGGACTTAAGATCCAGCATTTT. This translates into CASSEGLKIQHF.

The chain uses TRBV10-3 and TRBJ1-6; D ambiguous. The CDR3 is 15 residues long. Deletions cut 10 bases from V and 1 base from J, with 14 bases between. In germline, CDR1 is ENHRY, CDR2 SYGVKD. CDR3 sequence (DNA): TGTGCCACCCAGCAGGAACTGTCCTATAATTCACCCCTCCACTTT. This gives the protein CATQQELSYNSPLHF.

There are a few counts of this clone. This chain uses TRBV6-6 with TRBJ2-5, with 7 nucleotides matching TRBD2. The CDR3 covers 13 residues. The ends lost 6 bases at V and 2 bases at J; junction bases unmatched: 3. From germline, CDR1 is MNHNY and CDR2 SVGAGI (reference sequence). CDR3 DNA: TGTGCCAGCAGCCGGGACTATCAAGAGACCCAGTACTTC. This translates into CASSRDYQETQYF.

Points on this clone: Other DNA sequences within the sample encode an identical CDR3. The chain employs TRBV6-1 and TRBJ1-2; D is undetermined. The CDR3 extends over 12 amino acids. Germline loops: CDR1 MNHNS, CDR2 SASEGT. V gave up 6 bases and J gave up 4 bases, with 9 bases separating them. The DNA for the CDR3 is TGTGCCAGCAGCGAGGGCAGCTATGGCTACACCTTC. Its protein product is CASSEGSYGYTF.